The 15 T cell receptor beta chains below come from one sample, sequenced in a study of T cells after yellow fever vaccination. TCRdb ran MiXCR on the 5' RACE reads and lists one entry per CDR3 protein. The sample lists almost 600,000 distinct CDR3 sequences; about 13% were seen once. The sample was PBMCs, taken on the day of the yellow fever booster vaccination. Receptors originate from a young man who received the YFV17D yellow fever vaccine.

This chain uses TRBV12-5 with TRBJ2-5, with D possibly called TRBD1 or TRBD2 (5 bases each). The germline V and J ends were trimmed by 7 bases and 3 bases, with 12 bases remaining between them. The CDR3 consists of 13 residues. Germline CDR1 reads LGHNT; CDR2 reads FRNRAP. The CDR3 loop reads CASARDQEETQYF. CDR3 coding DNA: TGTGCTAGTGCCCGGGACCAAGAAGAGACCCAGTACTTC. Drawing the rest from reference TRBV12-5 and TRBJ2-5, the complete variable domain is DARVTQTPRHKVTEMGQEVTMRCQPILGHNTVFWYRQTMMQGLELLAYFRNRAPLDDSGMPKDRFSAEMPDATLATLKIQPSEPRDSAVYFCASARDQEETQYFGPGTRLLVL.

The V call is TRBV7-8, the J call TRBJ2-1; no reliable D call. V lost 1 base and J 10 bases, leaving 14 bases between the germline ends. Germline loops: CDR1 SGHVS, CDR2 FQNEAQ. The CDR3 has 14 residues. CDR3 in DNA: TGTGCCAGCAGCTTAGGTACAGAACTTCCCGAGCAGTTCTTC. Its protein product is CASSLGTELPEQFF.

The V call is TRBV7-3, the J call TRBJ2-1; 7 positions agree with TRBD2. The CDR3 is made up of 16 amino acids. Per the germline V gene, CDR1 is SGHTA and CDR2 is FQGTGA. J was trimmed by 8 bases and V by 0 bases; bases with no gene match: 10. The CDR3 sequence is CASSLTTREVSHEQFF. CDR3 nucleotide sequence: TGTGCCAGCAGCTTAACGACTCGGGAGGTCTCCCATGAGCAGTTCTTC.

This clonotype was detected only a few times. The gene calls are TRBV6-9 and TRBJ2-3, with a possible D match to TRBD1 (5 bases). Germline V gene data show CDR1 as MNHGY and CDR2 as SVAAGI. V was trimmed by 8 bases and J by 0 bases, leaving 15 bases between them. This CDR3 region has 15 residues. The CDR3, as DNA: TGTGCCAGCGCCAGGACAAGAGCTAGCACAGATACGCAGTATTTT. Translation gives CASARTRASTDTQYF.

The rearrangement uses TRBV7-2 and TRBJ2-7; D might be TRBD1 (6 bases). Germline CDR1 reads SGHTA; CDR2 reads FQGNSA. The V end lost 5 bases, the J end lost 3 bases, and 14 bases lay between the germline ends. There are 14 residues in the CDR3. The CDR3 protein is CASSPLGALYEQYF. The CDR3 nucleotides are TGTGCCAGCAGCCCCCTGGGGGCCCTCTACGAGCAGTACTTC.

Comments on this clonotype: The junction departs from germline at one end; a sequencing error may be responsible. The chain links TRBV20-1 to TRBJ2-2, with D tentatively TRBD1 or TRBD2 (5 bases each). Germline V gene lookup returns CDR1 DFQATT and CDR2 SNEGSKA (reference sequence). This CDR3 is 15 amino acids long. CDR3 bases: TGCTGTGCTCTTGAACCCGGGACCCATCACGGGGAGCTGTTTTTT. Its translation is CCALEPGTHHGELFF.

This clonotype was counted a few times. The chain is built from TRBV5-4 and TRBJ2-1; 7 bases match TRBD1. The CDR3 consists of 14 residues. Per the germline V gene, CDR1 is SGHNT and CDR2 is YYREEE (reference sequence). V trimming: 4 bases; J trimming: 8 bases; junction bases outside the gene matches: 9. Written as DNA, the CDR3 is TGTGCCAGCAGCCACCGACAGGGTAAGGATGAGCAGTTCTTC. Its protein product is CASSHRQGKDEQFF.

This clonotype was observed at least ten times. The chain uses TRBV14 and TRBJ2-1; 9 nucleotides line up with TRBD2. CDR1 SGHDN and CDR2 FVKESK come from the germline V gene. This CDR3 is built from 18 residues. V shed 4 bases and J 2 bases; nucleotides not matched to a gene: 12. The CDR3 here is CASSPLGLAGNPYNEQFF. The DNA of the CDR3 is TGTGCCAGCAGCCCGCTTGGGCTAGCGGGAAACCCCTACAATGAGCAGTTCTTC.

This clonotype was counted between two and nine times. The chain combines TRBV7-9 with TRBJ2-2; no clear D. Germline V CDR1 and CDR2: SEHNR, FQNEAQ (reference sequence). V was pared by 6 bases and J by 5 bases, with 7 bases between. The CDR3 consists of 12 residues. CDR3 residues: CASSSATGELFF. The CDR3 nucleotides read TGTGCCAGCAGTTCCGCGACCGGGGAGCTGTTTTTT.

In this sample, this clonotype turned up a few times. This chain uses TRBV6-2 or TRBV6-3 with TRBJ2-7, with 7 bases fitting TRBD2. Germline trimming cut 7 bases from V and 5 bases from J; bases unmatched to any gene: 14. CDR1 MNHEY and CDR2 SVGEGT come from the germline V gene. This CDR3 comprises 15 residues. The CDR3 spells CASTDAGLGSHEQYF. DNA for the CDR3: TGTGCCAGCACCGACGCTGGACTAGGATCCCACGAGCAGTACTTC.

The genes are TRBV20-1 and TRBJ2-2; tentative D call: TRBD1 (7 bases). Per the germline V gene, CDR1 is DFQATT and CDR2 is SNEGSKA (reference sequence). The CDR3 sequence is 13 residues long. V shed 7 bases and J shed 1 base, with 10 bases lying between them. The DNA of the CDR3 is TGCAGTGTTCAGGGGGGGAACACCGGGGAGCTGTTTTTT. Translating it yields CSVQGGNTGELFF.

The genes are TRBV4-3 and TRBJ2-7, with 8 bases fitting TRBD1. Trimming removed 0 bases from V and 3 bases from J; junction bases left unmatched: 4. The germline gives CDR1 LGHNA, CDR2 YSLEER. This CDR3 region has 15 residues. The CDR3 sequence is CASSQESTGVYEQYF. The CDR3 region has the DNA TGCGCCAGCAGCCAAGAGTCGACAGGGGTCTACGAGCAGTACTTC.

This clonotype has a handful of counts. DNA for the CDR3: TGCAGTGCTAGAGACGACGGGCTGGAAGAGACCCAGTACTTC. Translation: CSARDDGLEETQYF. The chain employs TRBV20-1 and TRBJ2-5; D is undetermined. The CDR3 has 14 amino acids. CDR1 DFQATT and CDR2 SNEGSKA come from the germline V gene (reference sequence). V was clipped by 0 bases and J by 3 bases, with 11 bases between them.

This rearrangement joins TRBV21-1 to TRBJ1-6. TRBV21-1 is tagged as a pseudogene. The CDR3 covers 16 residues. The CDR3 protein is CATDLVQSSYNSPLHF. CDR3 bases: TGTGCCACCGATCTTGTGCAAAGCTCCTATAATTCACCCCTCCACTTT.

The chain employs TRBV7-6 and TRBJ2-7, with 9 bases fitting TRBD2. This CDR3 comprises 15 residues. Germline V gene sequence: CDR1 SGHVS, CDR2 FNYEAQ. J gave up 1 base and V 5 bases, and 6 bases lay outside the gene matches. The CDR3 DNA sequence: TGTGCCAGCAGCAATAGCGGGAGAGGGTCCTACGAGCAGTACTTC. Its protein product is CASSNSGRGSYEQYF. Using reference TRBV7-6 and TRBJ2-7 for the parts outside the CDR3, the full variable domain is GAGVSQSPRYKVTKRGQDVALRCDPISGHVSLYWYRQALGQGPEFLTYFNYEAQQDKSGLPNDRFSAERPEGSISTLTIQRTEQRDSAMYRCASSNSGRGSYEQYFGPGTRLTVT.